These 15 T cell receptor beta chains came from one sample sequenced in a study of T cell repertoires in cytomegalovirus infection. These receptors have no identified antigens. One entry per CDR3 protein, called by TCRdb with MiXCR from the reads. The table has 700,000 to 850,000 distinct CDR3 sequences, 30% to 35% seen once. The material sequenced was cultured CD8+ T cells from PBMCs, taken from culture after CMV antigen stimulation. All receptors come from a human donor in good health (CMV status not recorded). Some clones in this sample may be carry-over from other donors' samples.

V and J are TRBV11-2 and TRBJ2-1; possibly TRBD1 or TRBD2 for D (5 bases each). Germline lookup yields CDR1 SGHAT and CDR2 FQNNGV. This CDR3 comprises 16 residues. V shed 3 bases and J shed 7 bases, with 19 bases lying between them. Written as DNA, the CDR3 is TGTGCCAGCAGCTTCTGGTCACGGGGCCAGATTAATGAGCAGTTCTTC. The encoded protein is CASSFWSRGQINEQFF. Supplemented by reference TRBV11-2 and TRBJ2-1, the full variable domain reads EAGVAQSPRYKIIEKRQSVAFWCNPISGHATLYWYQQILGQGPKLLIQFQNNGVVDDSQLPKDRFSAERLKGVDSTLKIQPAKLEDSAVYLCASSFWSRGQINEQFFGPGTRLTVL.

The rearrangement joins TRBV7-2 to TRBJ1-1; perhaps TRBD1 as D (5 bases). V dropped 5 bases and J dropped 7 bases, with 14 bases sitting between them. From germline, CDR1 is SGHTA and CDR2 FQGNSA. This CDR3 is 13 amino acids long. CDR3 in DNA: TGTGCCAGCAGCGCCCGGACATTCGGTGAAGCTTTCTTT. Protein: CASSARTFGEAFF.

This clonotype has a count of ten or more. One end of the junction varies from germline; a read error may be responsible. The genes are TRBV10-3 and TRBJ2-7; no definite D call. Germline V gene data show CDR1 as ENHRY and CDR2 as SYGVKD. This CDR3 is built from 16 residues. CDR3 DNA: TGTGCCATCAGTGAGTCTTTTCCTATCCAATCCTCCGAGCAGTACTTC. Translated: CAISESFPIQSSEQYF.

The gene calls are TRBV9 and TRBJ2-5; 8 bases line up with TRBD1. The junction had 8 bases not matched to a gene; V was cut back by 0 bases and J by 4 bases. The CDR3 runs 16 residues. Per germline, CDR1 SGDLS and CDR2 YYNGEE. DNA for the CDR3: TGTGCCAGCAGCGTAGTCGGGACAGGAATGAGAGAGACCCAGTACTTC. As protein: CASSVVGTGMRETQYF.

On this clonotype itself: The CDR3 does not end in the conserved phenylalanine or tryptophan, so this is likely a read error. The CDR3 reads CASSSLRASAARDPVLGRRETQYL. The CDR3 DNA follows: TGTGCCAGCAGCTCTCTACGGGCCTCGGCGGCGAGAGACCCAGTACTTGGGCGGCGAGAGACCCAGTACCTC. The chain has TRBV7-6 and TRBJ2-5; D not certain. The V and J ends lost 4 bases and 4 bases respectively, with 43 bases between them. Germline V gene data show CDR1 as SGHVS and CDR2 as FNYEAQ. The CDR3 is 24 amino acids.

Only a few counts were recorded for this clonotype. This chain links TRBV19 with TRBJ2-7, with D perhaps matching TRBD1 or TRBD2 (5 bases each). The V gene lost 5 bases and the J gene lost 2 bases, with 13 bases spanning the gap. Germline V CDR1 and CDR2: LNHDA, SQIVND (reference sequence). The CDR3 runs to 14 residues. CDR3: CASSPGTEAYEQYF. The CDR3 DNA reads TGTGCCAGTAGTCCCGGGACGGAAGCCTACGAGCAGTACTTC.

With regard to this clonotype: A clone one base away is much larger, so this may be a read error. The gene calls are TRBV12-3 or TRBV12-4 and TRBJ2-5, with D maybe TRBD1 (6 bases). This CDR3 spans 12 amino acids. V lost 10 bases and J lost 2, with 11 bases in between. CDR3 coding DNA: TGTGCCAACCAGGGGATGCAAGAGACCCAGTACTTC. This gives the protein CANQGMQETQYF.

J is TRBJ2-5 and V is TRBV5-1; 8 nucleotides align to TRBD1. The ends lost 7 bases at V and 5 bases at J; junction bases unmatched: 4. Germline CDR1 SGHRS, CDR2 YFSETQ. The CDR3 has 12 amino acids. The CDR3, as DNA: TGCGCCAGCGACCCAGGGGGCGAGACCCAGTACTTC. Translated: CASDPGGETQYF.

The V call is TRBV7-9, the J call TRBJ1-1; D gene unclear. The V end lost 4 bases, the J end lost 3 bases, and 12 bases lay between the germline ends. CDR3 length equals 14 residues. The germline V gene has CDR1 SEHNR and CDR2 FQNEAQ (reference sequence). CDR3 nucleotide sequence: TGTGCCAGCAGCTCCCATCAGGAGGACACTGAAGCTTTCTTT. Translation gives CASSSHQEDTEAFF.

A few counts support this clonotype. The chain has TRBV4-3 and TRBJ2-3; TRBD1 or TRBD2 may be the D gene (5 bases each). CDR3 length equals 15 residues. CDR1 and CDR2 (germline): LGHNA, YSLEER. Trimming removed 0 bases at V and 4 bases at J, with 11 bases between. The CDR3 DNA is TGCGCCAGCAGCCAAGATCGGGTGGGGGCAGATACGCAGTATTTT. Its protein product is CASSQDRVGADTQYF.

J is TRBJ2-3 and V is TRBV27, with a possible D match to TRBD1 (6 bases). CDR1 is MNHEY and CDR2 is SMNVEV in the germline V gene (reference sequence). Trimming cost V 6 bases and J 1 base, with 11 bases left between them. CDR3 length: 14 residues. The CDR3 is CASRTGHRTDTQYF. In DNA form, the CDR3 reads TGTGCCAGCAGAACGGGACACCGCACAGATACGCAGTATTTT.

This clonotype was observed a few times. The chain is built from TRBV7-6 and TRBJ2-2; 10 bases are a match to TRBD2. The CDR3 spans 15 residues. With 5 bases clipped from V and 6 bases from J, the junction kept 6 bases outside the gene matches. Looked up from germline, CDR1 is SGHVS and CDR2 is FNYEAQ. The CDR3 loop reads CASSPERGGPGELFF. DNA of the CDR3: TGTGCCAGCAGCCCCGAGCGGGGGGGCCCCGGGGAGCTGTTTTTT.

This clonotype was counted only a few times. This chain connects TRBV20-1 to TRBJ2-7, with D possibly being TRBD1 (6 bases). V gave up 3 bases and J gave up 5 bases, with 20 bases separating them. The germline V gene encodes CDR1 DFQATT and CDR2 SNEGSKA (reference sequence). The CDR3 is 15 amino acids. CDR3 sequence (DNA): TGCAGTGCTAGGGGTACCCAGGGGTACCCGCACGAGCAGTACTTC. It is translated as CSARGTQGYPHEQYF.

In this sample, this clonotype turned up a few times. This chain links TRBV6-1 with TRBJ2-3; no clear D gene. Per the germline V gene, CDR1 is MNHNS and CDR2 is SASEGT. The CDR3 sequence is 15 residues long. V was trimmed by 1 base and J by 2 bases, leaving 10 bases between them. The CDR3 is CASSEVDLYTDTQYF. The CDR3, as DNA: TGTGCCAGCAGTGAAGTGGACCTTTACACAGATACGCAGTATTTT.

The chain uses TRBV24-1 and TRBJ2-1; D gene ambiguous. CDR3 length equals 15 residues. V dropped 3 bases and J dropped 5 bases, with 13 bases sitting between them. Germline V CDR1 and CDR2: KGHDR, SFDVKD. CDR3 nucleotides: TGTGCCACCAGTGATCCCGGCTCGGGTAACAATGAGCAGTTCTTC. Encoded protein: CATSDPGSGNNEQFF.